This T cell receptor (beta chain) was retrieved from a study of CXCR3-negative and CXCR3-positive naive CD8 T cells (dated by TCRdb to the late 2010s). About the study as a whole: In total, 130 million to 150 million TRB reads were obtained, or roughly 1.5 +/- 0.3 million reads per library. Diversity and physicochemical repertoire analyses covered some eleven donors pooled from two independent experiments. For the TRBV-TRBJ cluster analysis, the naive subsets came from about five donors, while the memory cells came from 3 donors. Summary of the overall study and its limitations: Similar TRBV-TRBJ usage was shown by naive CXCR3-negative and CXCR3-positive cells from the same donor, whereas distinct patterns were shown by memory cells. Freshly isolated PBMCs were used for most assays because CXCR3 expression partially decreased after cryopreservation. Surface CD5, linked to self-reactivity in mice, was comparable between naive subsets; TCR interaction strength was therefore also inferred from TRB CDR3 physicochemical properties. Repertoire diversity was comparably high in both naive subsets but much lower in memory CD8+ T cells. TRB CDR3s from CXCR3-positive naive cells showed higher hydrophobicity (lower Kidera factor 4), lower energy, and higher strength and volume indices than CXCR3-negative naive cells.

Each CD8+ T cell subset was flow-sorted in triplicate, and around 320,000 cells per subset were placed directly into RLT lysis buffer. Naive CD8+ T cells were defined stringently as CD45RO-CCR7+CD27+CD95- to exclude memory contaminants. Peripheral blood mononuclear cells were isolated from buffy coats by standard density gradient centrifugation. Naive CXCR3-negative and CXCR3-positive CD8+ T cells were flow-sorted on a FACSAria III. An RNeasy Mini Kit was used to extract total RNA from the sorted cells. Concerning this clonotype itself: Its antigen target is currently unknown.

TCRdb names NextSeq 550 as the instrument used. The Human TCR Profiling Kit (MiLaboratory) was used to prepare UMI-labeled 5' RACE TRB cDNA libraries. The full amount of extracted RNA was used for cDNA synthesis, and the full amount of resulting cDNA was used for PCR amplification. The libraries were made side by side, with each library going through the same number of PCR cycles. Turning to the authors' computational methods: With a minimum of two reads required per UMI, MIGEC and MiXCR pulled out about 50,000 +/- 10,000 unique UMI-labeled TRB cDNA molecules from each library. On average, each library contained approximately 40,000 +/- 10,000 functional in-frame TRB CDR3 nucleotide clonotypes without stop codons. Diversity metrics, including normalized Shannon-Wiener and Chao1, were computed in VDJtools after downsampling to 5000 UMI-labeled TRB molecules per sample. VDJtools was used to calculate clonotype-size-weighted physicochemical properties of the central five CDR3 residues, namely interaction energy, strength, volume and Kidera factor 4. After the reads were reprocessed by TCRdb, one entry was made per CDR3 protein sequence, with no DNA. For this entry, the V and J calls and clone size follow TCRdb and not the study's own pipeline. The sample's own table lists approximately 66,000 distinct CDR3 sequences. The ten largest clones capture approximately 1.5% of the sample.

CDR1 and CDR2 are drawn from the germline V gene (reference sequence): DFQATT, SNEGSKA. The CDR3 spans 17 residues, from the cysteine through the phenylalanine. No DNA sequence was recorded. The sequenced sample consisted of naive CXCR3- CD8+ T cells from blood. The sample's cell subset or site label, decoded: CD45RO-CCR7+CD27+CD95- naive CD8+ T cells lacking CXCR3 (TNR3-). The TCR was taken from a human donor in good health. Some clones in this sample may be carry-over from other donors' samples. The V and J segments used are TRBV20-1 and TRBJ2-3; TCRdb selects TRBD2, and the lack of DNA leaves this call unchecked. The CDR3 region reads CSLTADLPPFRTDTQYF.